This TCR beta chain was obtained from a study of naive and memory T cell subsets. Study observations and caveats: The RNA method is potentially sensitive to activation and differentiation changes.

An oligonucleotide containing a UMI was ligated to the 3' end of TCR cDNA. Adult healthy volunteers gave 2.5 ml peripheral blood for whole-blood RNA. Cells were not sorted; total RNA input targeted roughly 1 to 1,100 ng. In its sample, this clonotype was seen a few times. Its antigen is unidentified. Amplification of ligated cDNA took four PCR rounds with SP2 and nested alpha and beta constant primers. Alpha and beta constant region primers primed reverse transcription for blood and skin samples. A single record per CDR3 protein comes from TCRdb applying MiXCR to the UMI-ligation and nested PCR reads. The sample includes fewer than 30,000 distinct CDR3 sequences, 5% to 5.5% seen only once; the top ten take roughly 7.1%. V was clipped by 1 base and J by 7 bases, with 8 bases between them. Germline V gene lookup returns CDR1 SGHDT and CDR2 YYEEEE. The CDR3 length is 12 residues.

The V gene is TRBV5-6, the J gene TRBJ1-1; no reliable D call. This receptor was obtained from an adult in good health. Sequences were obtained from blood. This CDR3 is CASSLRGNEAFF. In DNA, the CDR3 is TGTGCCAGCAGCTTGCGGGGTAATGAAGCTTTCTTT.